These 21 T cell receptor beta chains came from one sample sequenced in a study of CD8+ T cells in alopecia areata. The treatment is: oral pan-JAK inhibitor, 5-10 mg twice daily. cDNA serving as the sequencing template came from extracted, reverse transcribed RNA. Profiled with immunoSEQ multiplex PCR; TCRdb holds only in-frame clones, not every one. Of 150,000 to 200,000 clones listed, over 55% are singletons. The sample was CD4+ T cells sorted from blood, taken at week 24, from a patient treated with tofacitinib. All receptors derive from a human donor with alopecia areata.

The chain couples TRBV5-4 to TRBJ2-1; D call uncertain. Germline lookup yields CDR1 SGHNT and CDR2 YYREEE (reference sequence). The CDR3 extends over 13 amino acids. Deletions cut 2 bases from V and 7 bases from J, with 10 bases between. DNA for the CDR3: TGTGCCAGCAGCTTCCGCAGCGAGAATGAGCAGTTCTTC. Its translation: CASSFRSENEQFF. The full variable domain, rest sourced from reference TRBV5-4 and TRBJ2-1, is ETGVTQSPTHLIKTRGQQVTLRCSSQSGHNTVSWYQQALGQGPQFIFQYYREEENGRGNFPPRFSGLQFPNYSSELNVNALELDDSALYLCASSFRSENEQFFGPGTRLTVL.

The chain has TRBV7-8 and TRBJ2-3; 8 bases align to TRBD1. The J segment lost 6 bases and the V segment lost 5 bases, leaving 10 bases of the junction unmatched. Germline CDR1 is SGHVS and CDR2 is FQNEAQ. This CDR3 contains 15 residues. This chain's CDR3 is CASSPRTGKGDTQYF. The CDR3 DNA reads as TGTGCCAGCAGCCCCCGGACAGGGAAGGGGGATACGCAGTATTTT.

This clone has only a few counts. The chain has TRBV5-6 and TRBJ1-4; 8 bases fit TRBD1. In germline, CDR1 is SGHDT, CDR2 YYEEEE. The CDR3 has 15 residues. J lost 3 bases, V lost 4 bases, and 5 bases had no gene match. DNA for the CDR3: TGTGCCAGCAGCCCCCAGGGGGCATCTAATGAAAAACTGTTTTTT. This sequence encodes CASSPQGASNEKLFF.

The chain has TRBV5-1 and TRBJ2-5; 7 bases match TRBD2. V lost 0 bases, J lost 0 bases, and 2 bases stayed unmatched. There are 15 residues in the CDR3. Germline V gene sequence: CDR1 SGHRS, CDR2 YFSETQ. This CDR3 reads CASSLDGRYQETQYF. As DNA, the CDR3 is TGCGCCAGCAGCTTGGACGGGAGGTACCAAGAGACCCAGTACTTC.

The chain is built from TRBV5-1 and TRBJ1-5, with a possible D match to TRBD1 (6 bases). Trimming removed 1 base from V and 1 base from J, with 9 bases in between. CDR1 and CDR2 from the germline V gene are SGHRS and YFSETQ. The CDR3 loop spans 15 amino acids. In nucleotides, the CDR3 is TGCGCCAGCAGCTTGATGGGGGGCAGCAATCAGCCCCAGCATTTT. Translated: CASSLMGGSNQPQHF.

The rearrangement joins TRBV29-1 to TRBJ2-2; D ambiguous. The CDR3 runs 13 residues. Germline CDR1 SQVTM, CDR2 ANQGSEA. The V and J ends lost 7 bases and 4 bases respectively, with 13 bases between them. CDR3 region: CSGRSGGTGELFF. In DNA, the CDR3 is TGCAGCGGTAGATCCGGTGGCACCGGGGAGCTGTTTTTT.

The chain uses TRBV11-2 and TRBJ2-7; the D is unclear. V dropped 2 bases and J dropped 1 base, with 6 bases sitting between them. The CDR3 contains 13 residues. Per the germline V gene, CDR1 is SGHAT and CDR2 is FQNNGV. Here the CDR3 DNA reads TGTGCCAGCAGCTTAATGGGATCCTACGAGCAGTACTTC. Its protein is CASSLMGSYEQYF. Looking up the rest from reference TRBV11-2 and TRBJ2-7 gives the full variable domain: EAGVAQSPRYKIIEKRQSVAFWCNPISGHATLYWYQQILGQGPKLLIQFQNNGVVDDSQLPKDRFSAERLKGVDSTLKIQPAKLEDSAVYLCASSLMGSYEQYFGPGTRLTVT.

The CDR3 sequence: CAQRPAELPTGGYTF. CDR3 bases: TGTGCCCAGAGACCGGCGGAACTACCGACGGGAGGCTACACCTTC. The rearrangement uses TRBV2 and TRBJ1-2, with no clear D. Per germline, CDR1 SNHLY and CDR2 FYNNEI. Trimming took off 11 bases at V and 8 bases at J, with 27 bases between the two ends. The CDR3 runs to 15 residues.

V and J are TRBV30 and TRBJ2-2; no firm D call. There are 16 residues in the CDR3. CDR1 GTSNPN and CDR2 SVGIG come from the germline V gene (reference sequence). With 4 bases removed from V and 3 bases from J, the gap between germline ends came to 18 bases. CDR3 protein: CAWKVQAGKYTGELFF. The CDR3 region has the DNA TGTGCCTGGAAGGTCCAGGCCGGAAAATACACCGGGGAGCTGTTTTTT.

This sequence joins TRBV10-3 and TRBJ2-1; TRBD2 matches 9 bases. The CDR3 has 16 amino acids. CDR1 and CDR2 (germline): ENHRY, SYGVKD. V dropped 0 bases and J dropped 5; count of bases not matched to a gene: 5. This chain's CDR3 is CAISESNSGGHNEQFF. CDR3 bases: TGTGCCATCAGTGAGTCAAATAGCGGGGGCCACAATGAGCAGTTCTTC.

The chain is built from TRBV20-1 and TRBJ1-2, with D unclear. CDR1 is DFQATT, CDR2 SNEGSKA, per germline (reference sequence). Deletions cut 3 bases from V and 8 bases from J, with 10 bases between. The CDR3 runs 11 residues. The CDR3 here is CSASGSYGYTF. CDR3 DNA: TGCAGTGCTAGTGGGAGCTACGGCTACACCTTC.

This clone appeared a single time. CDR3 sequence: CASSRLAGGSDTQYF. DNA for the CDR3: TGTGCCAGCAGCAGACTAGCGGGGGGGTCAGATACGCAGTATTTT. This chain joins TRBV7-2 and TRBJ2-3; 14 bases are a match to TRBD2. Losses at the gene ends were 5 bases for V and 4 bases for J; bases not matched to a gene: 2. This CDR3 is built from 15 residues. The germline CDR1 and CDR2 sequences are SGHTA and FQGNSA.

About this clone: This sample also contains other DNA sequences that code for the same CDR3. CDR3 loop: CSVGQGATGELFF. The DNA of the CDR3 is TGCAGCGTTGGACAGGGGGCCACCGGGGAGCTGTTTTTT. The chain has TRBV29-1 and TRBJ2-2; TRBD1 aligns across 10 bases. Germline V gene lookup returns CDR1 SQVTM and CDR2 ANQGSEA. The CDR3 is made up of 13 amino acids. With 4 bases clipped from V and 4 bases from J, the junction kept 0 bases outside the gene matches.

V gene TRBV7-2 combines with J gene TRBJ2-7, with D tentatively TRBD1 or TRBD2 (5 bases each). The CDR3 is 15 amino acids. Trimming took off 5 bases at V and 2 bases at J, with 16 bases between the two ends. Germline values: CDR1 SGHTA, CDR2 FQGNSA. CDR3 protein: CASSPPGRGPYEQYF. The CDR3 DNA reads TGTGCCAGCAGCCCACCGGGACGCGGTCCCTACGAGCAGTACTTC.

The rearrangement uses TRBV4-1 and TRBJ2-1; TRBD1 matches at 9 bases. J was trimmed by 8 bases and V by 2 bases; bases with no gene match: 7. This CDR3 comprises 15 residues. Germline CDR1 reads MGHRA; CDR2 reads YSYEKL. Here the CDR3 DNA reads TGCGCCAGCAGCCAACATGGACAGGGGATGGATGAGCAGTTCTTC. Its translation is CASSQHGQGMDEQFF.

The CDR3 DNA reads as TGTGCCAGCAGCTTAGACTTCACCGGGGAGCTGTTTTTT. Protein: CASSLDFTGELFF. The gene calls are TRBV7-2 and TRBJ2-2; D remains unclear. The germline V and J ends were trimmed by 1 base and 4 bases, with 4 bases remaining between them. CDR3 length equals 13 residues. Germline assignment: CDR1 SGHTA and CDR2 FQGNSA.

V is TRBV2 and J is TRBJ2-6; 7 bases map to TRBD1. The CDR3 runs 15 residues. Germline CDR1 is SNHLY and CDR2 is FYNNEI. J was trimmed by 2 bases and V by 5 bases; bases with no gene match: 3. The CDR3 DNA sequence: TGTGCCAGCAGTCATGACAGGGCTGGGGCCAACGTCCTGACTTTC. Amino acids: CASSHDRAGANVLTF.

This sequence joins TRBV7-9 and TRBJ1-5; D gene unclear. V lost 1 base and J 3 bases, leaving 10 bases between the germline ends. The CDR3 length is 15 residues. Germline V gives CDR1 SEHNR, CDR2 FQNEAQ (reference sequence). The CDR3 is CASSLGVTSNQPQHF. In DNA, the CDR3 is TGTGCCAGCAGCTTAGGAGTGACTTCCAATCAGCCCCAGCATTTT.

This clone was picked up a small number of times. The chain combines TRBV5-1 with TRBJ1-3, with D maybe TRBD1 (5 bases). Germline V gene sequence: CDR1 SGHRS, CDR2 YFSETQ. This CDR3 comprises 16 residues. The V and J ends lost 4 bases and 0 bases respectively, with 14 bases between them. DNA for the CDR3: TGCGCCAGCAGCCTGGGGGTTCAGAACTCTGGAAACACCATATATTTT. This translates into CASSLGVQNSGNTIYF.

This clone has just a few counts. The CDR3 loop reads CASTLTDSTDTQYF. The DNA for the CDR3 is TGTGCCAGCACCCTCACTGACAGCACAGATACGCAGTATTTT. The genes are TRBV7-2 and TRBJ2-3; D unclear. CDR1 and CDR2 from the germline V gene are SGHTA and FQGNSA. V lost 7 bases and J 0 bases, leaving 11 bases between the germline ends. The CDR3 sequence is 14 residues long.

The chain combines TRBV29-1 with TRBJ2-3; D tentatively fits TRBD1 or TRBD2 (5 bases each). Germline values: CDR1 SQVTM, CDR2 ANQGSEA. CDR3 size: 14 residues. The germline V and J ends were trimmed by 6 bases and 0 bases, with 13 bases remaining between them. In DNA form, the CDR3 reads TGCAGCGTCAAGGGACGGACTAGCACAGATACGCAGTATTTT. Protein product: CSVKGRTSTDTQYF.